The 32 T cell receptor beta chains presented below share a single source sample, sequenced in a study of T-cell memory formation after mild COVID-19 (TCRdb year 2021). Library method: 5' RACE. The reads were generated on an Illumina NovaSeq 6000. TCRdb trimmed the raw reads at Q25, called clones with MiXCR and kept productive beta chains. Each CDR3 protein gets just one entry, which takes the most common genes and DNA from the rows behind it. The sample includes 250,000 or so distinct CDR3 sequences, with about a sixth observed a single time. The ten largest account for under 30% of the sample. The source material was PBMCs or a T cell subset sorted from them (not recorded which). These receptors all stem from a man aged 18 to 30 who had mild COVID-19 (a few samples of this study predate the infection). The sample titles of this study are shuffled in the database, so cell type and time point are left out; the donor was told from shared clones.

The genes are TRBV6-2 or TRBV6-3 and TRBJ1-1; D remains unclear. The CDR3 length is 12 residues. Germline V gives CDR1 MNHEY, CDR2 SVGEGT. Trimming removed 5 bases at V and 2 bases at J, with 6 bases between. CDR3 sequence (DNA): TGTGCCAGCAGTAAGGATAACACTGAAGCTTTCTTT. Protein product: CASSKDNTEAFF.

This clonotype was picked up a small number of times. The CDR3 bases are TGTGCCAGCAGCCAAGGGAACAGTTACAATGAGCAGTTCTTC. Amino acids: CASSQGNSYNEQFF. The chain employs TRBV4-2 and TRBJ2-1; D is unclear. Germline V lookup: CDR1 LGHNA, CDR2 YNFKEQ. V shed 1 base and J shed 4 bases, with 8 bases lying between them. The CDR3 extends over 14 amino acids.

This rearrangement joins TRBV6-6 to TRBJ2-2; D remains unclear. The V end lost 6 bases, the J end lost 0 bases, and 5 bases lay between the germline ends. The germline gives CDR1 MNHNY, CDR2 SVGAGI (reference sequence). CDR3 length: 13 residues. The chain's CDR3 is CASRGSNTGELFF. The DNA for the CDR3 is TGTGCCAGCAGGGGCTCGAACACCGGGGAGCTGTTTTTT.

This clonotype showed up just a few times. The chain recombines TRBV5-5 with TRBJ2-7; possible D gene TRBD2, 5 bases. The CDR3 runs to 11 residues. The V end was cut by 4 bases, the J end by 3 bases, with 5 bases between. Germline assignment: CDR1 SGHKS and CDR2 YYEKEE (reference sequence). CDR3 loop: CASSRDYEQYV. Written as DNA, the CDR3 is TGTGCCAGCAGCCGGGACTACGAGCAGTACGTC.

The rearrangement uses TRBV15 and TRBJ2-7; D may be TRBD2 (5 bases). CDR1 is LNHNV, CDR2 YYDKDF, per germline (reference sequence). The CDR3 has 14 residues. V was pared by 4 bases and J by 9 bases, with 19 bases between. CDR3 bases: TGTGCCACCAGCATATTCGGGATGCGTCTGGGGCAGTACTTC. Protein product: CATSIFGMRLGQYF.

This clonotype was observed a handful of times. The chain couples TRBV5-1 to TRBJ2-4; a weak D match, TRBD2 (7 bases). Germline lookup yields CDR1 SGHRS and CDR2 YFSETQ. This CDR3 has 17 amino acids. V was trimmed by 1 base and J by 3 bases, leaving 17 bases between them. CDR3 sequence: CASSLLWRGPDKNIQYF. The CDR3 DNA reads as TGCGCCAGCAGCTTGTTGTGGCGGGGGCCTGACAAAAACATTCAGTACTTC.

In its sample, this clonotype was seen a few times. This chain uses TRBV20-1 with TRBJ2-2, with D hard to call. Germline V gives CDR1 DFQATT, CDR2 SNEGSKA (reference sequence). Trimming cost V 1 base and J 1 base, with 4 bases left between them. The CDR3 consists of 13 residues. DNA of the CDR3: TGCAGTGCTAGAGCGGGGAACACCGGGGAGCTGTTTTTT. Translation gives CSARAGNTGELFF.

This chain's CDR3 is CASGPGGANTGELFF. CDR3 nucleotides: TGTGCCAGCGGACCTGGGGGCGCGAACACCGGGGAGCTGTTTTTT. The V and J genes are TRBV6-5 and TRBJ2-2, with D tentatively TRBD1 (6 bases). Germline V gene data show CDR1 as MNHEY and CDR2 as SVGAGI. The CDR3 has 15 residues. Trimming removed 8 bases from V and 0 bases from J, with 13 bases in between.

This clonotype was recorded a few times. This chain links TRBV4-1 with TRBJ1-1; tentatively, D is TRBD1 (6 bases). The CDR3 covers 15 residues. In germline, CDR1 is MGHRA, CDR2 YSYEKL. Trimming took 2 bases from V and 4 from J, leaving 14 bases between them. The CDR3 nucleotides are TGCGCCAGCAGCCAACCGGACAGACTGAGCACTGAAGCTTTCTTT. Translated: CASSQPDRLSTEAFF.

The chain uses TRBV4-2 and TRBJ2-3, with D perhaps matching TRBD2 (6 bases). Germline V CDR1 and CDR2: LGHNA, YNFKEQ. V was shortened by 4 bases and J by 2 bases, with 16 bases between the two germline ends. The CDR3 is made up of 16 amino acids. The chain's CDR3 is CASSRPVGRNTDTQYF. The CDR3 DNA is TGTGCCAGCAGCCGCCCCGTCGGGAGAAACACAGATACGCAGTATTTT.

DNA for the CDR3: TGCGCCAGCAGCCAAGTCGGGGGACATCCCTACAATGAGCAGTTCTTC. This translates into CASSQVGGHPYNEQFF. The V and J genes are TRBV4-1 and TRBJ2-1; either TRBD1 or TRBD2 may supply D (6 bases each). Trimming stripped 1 base from V and 2 bases from J, with 12 bases between. The CDR3 is made up of 16 amino acids. Per germline, CDR1 MGHRA and CDR2 YSYEKL.

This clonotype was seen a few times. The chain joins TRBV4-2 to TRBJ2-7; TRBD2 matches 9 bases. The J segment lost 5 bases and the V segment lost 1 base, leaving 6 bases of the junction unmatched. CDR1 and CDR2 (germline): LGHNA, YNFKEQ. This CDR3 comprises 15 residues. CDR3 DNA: TGTGCCAGCAGCCAAGGGTTAGCGGGGGCCCACGAGCAGTACTTC. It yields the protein CASSQGLAGAHEQYF.

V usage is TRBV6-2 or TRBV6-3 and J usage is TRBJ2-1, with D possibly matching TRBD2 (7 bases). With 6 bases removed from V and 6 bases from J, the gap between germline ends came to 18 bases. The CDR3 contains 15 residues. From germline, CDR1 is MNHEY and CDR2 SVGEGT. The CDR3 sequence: CASRHPGGMFNEQFF. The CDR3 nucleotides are TGTGCCAGCAGACACCCGGGGGGCATGTTCAATGAGCAGTTCTTC.

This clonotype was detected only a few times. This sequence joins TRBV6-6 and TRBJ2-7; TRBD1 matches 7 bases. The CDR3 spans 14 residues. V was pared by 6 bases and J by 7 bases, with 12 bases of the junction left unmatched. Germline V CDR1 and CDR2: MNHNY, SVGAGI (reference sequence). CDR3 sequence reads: CASSPARQGGEQYF. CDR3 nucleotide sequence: TGTGCCAGCAGCCCCGCTCGACAGGGTGGGGAGCAGTACTTC.

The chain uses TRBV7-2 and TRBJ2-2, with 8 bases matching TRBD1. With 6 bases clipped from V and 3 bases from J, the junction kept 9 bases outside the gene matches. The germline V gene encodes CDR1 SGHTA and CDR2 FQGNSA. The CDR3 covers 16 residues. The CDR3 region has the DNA TGTGCCAGCAGACCCGGACAGGGTCGGGACACCGGGGAGCTGTTTTTT. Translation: CASRPGQGRDTGELFF.

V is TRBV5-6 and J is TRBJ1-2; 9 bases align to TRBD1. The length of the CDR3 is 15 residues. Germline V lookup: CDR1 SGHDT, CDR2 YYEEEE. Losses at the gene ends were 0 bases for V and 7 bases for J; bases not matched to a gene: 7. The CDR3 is CASSLVETGGVGYTF. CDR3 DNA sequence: TGTGCCAGCAGCTTGGTAGAGACAGGGGGTGTTGGCTACACCTTC.

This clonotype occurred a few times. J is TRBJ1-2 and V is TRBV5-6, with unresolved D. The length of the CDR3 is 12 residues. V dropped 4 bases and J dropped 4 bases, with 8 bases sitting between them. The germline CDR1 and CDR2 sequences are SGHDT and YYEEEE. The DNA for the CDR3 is TGTGCCAGCAGCCCAGGACTCTATGGCTACACCTTC. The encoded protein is CASSPGLYGYTF.

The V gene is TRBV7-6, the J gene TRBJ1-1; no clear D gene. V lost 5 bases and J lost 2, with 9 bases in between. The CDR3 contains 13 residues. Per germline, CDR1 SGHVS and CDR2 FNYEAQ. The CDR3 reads CASSLNGNTEAFF. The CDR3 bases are TGTGCCAGCAGCCTAAACGGAAACACTGAAGCTTTCTTT.

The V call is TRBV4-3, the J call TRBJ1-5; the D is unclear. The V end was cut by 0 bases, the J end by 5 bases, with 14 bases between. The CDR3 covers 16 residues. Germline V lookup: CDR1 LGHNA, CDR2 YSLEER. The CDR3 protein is CASSQDLRVRHQPQHF. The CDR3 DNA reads TGCGCCAGCAGCCAAGATTTAAGGGTTCGGCATCAGCCCCAGCATTTT.

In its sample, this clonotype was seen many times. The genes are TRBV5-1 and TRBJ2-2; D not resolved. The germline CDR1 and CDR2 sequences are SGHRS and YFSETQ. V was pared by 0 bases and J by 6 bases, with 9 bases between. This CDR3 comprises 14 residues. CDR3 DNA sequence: TGCGCCAGCAGCTTGGTGTATGGGGCCGGGGAGCTGTTTTTT. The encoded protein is CASSLVYGAGELFF.

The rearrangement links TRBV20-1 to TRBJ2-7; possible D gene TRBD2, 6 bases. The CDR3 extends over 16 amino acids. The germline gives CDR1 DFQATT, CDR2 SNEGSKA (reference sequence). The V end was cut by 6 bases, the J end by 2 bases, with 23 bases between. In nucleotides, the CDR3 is TGCAGTGCCCAATCCGGACGAGGCGGGGCGACCTACGAGCAGTACTTC. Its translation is CSAQSGRGGATYEQYF.

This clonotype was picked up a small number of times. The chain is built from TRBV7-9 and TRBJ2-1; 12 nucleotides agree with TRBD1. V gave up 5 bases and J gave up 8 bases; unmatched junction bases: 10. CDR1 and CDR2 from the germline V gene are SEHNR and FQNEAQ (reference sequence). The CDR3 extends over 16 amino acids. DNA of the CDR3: TGTGCCAGCAGCCCCGACCGGGACAGGGGGCATGATGAGCAGTTCTTC. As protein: CASSPDRDRGHDEQFF.

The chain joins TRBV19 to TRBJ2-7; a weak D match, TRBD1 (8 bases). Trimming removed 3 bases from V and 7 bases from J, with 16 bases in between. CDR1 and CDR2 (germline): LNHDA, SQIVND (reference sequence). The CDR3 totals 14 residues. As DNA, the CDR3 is TGTGCCAGTAGTATGTCGGACAGGGAGGGGGAGCAGTACTTC. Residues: CASSMSDREGEQYF.

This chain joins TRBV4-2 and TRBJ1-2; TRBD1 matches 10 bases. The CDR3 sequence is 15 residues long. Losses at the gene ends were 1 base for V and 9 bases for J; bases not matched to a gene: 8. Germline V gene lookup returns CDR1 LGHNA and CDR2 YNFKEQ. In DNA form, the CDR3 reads TGTGCCAGCAGCCAAGGGGACAGGGGCAGGAAGAGCTACACCTTC. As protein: CASSQGDRGRKSYTF.

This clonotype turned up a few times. The CDR3 DNA reads TGTGCCAGCAGCTTAGATCAGGGTTGGTCACCCCTCCACTTT. This gives the protein CASSLDQGWSPLHF. This chain uses TRBV7-9 with TRBJ1-6, with TRBD1 as a possible D gene (5 bases). Germline CDR1 SEHNR, CDR2 FQNEAQ (reference sequence). This CDR3 has 14 residues. Trimming took 1 base from V and 10 from J, leaving 11 bases between them.

CDR3 bases: TGCGCCAGCAGCCAGAGACAGGTCGGGTTGAACACTGAAGCTTTCTTT. Its protein product is CASSQRQVGLNTEAFF. The gene calls are TRBV5-1 and TRBJ1-1; TRBD1 might be the D (6 bases). The CDR3 extends over 16 amino acids. Germline assignment: CDR1 SGHRS and CDR2 YFSETQ. V gave up 4 bases and J gave up 0 bases, with 16 bases separating them.

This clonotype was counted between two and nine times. CDR3 sequence reads: CASRTFLAGGPTDTQYF. The CDR3 nucleotides read TGTGCCAGCCGTACTTTTTTAGCGGGGGGGCCCACAGATACGCAGTATTTT. The V and J genes are TRBV27 and TRBJ2-3, with 11 bases identical to TRBD2. The CDR3 has 17 residues. Losses at the gene ends were 8 bases for V and 2 bases for J; bases not matched to a gene: 12. Germline CDR1 and CDR2: MNHEY and SMNVEV (reference sequence).

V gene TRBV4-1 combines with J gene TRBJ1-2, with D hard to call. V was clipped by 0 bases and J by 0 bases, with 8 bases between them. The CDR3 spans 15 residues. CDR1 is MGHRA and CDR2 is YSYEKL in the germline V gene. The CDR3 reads CASSQDVATNYGYTF. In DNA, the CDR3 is TGCGCCAGCAGCCAAGATGTCGCCACTAACTATGGCTACACCTTC.

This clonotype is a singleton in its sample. CDR3 protein: CASSLEPSRRGPQHF. CDR3 DNA: TGCGCCAGCAGCCTAGAACCGTCCCGCCGGGGGCCCCAGCATTTT. The chain has TRBV4-1 and TRBJ1-5; D gene unclear. This CDR3 spans 15 amino acids. V shed 4 bases and J shed 9 bases, with 19 bases lying between them. CDR1 is MGHRA and CDR2 is YSYEKL in the germline V gene.

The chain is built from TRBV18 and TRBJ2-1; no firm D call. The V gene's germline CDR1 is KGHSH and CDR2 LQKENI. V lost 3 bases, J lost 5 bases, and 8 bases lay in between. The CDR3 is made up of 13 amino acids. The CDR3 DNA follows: TGTGCCAGCTCACCTTGGAGCGACAATGAGCAGTTCTTC. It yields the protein CASSPWSDNEQFF.

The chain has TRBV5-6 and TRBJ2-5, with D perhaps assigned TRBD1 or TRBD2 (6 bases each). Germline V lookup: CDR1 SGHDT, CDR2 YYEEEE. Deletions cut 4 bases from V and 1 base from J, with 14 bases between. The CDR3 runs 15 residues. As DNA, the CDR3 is TGTGCCAGCAGCGGGGGGACAATTCCCCAAGAGACCCAGTACTTC. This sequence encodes CASSGGTIPQETQYF.

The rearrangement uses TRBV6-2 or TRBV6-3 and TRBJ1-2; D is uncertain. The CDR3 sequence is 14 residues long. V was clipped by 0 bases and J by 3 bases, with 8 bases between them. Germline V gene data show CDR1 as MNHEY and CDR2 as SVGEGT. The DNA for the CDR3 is TGTGCCAGCAGTTACTCCGGCAGCTACTATGGCTACACCTTC. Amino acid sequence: CASSYSGSYYGYTF.